A single sample is the source of the 29 T cell receptor beta chains below, sequenced in a study of blood T cell repertoires in COVID-19. Only in-frame clones appear in the TCRdb table, and some are missing; sequencing was by immunoSEQ multiplex PCR. In the table there are about 200,000 clones, over 80% of which are singletons. Sequencing input: peripheral blood. These receptors all stem from a man in his forties with acute or convalescent COVID-19.

The chain employs TRBV6-5 and TRBJ1-1, with D tentatively TRBD1 (5 bases). Trimming took 6 bases from V and 1 from J, leaving 9 bases between them. This CDR3 contains 13 residues. The germline gives CDR1 MNHEY, CDR2 SVGAGI. DNA for the CDR3: TGTGCCAGCAGACGGGGGAAGAACACTGAAGCTTTCTTT. It is translated as CASRRGKNTEAFF.

This chain uses TRBV7-6 with TRBJ2-7; 8 positions match TRBD1. Trimming at V came to 5 bases and at J to 2 bases, leaving 8 bases not matched to a gene. CDR3 length equals 15 residues. The germline V gene has CDR1 SGHVS and CDR2 FNYEAQ. CDR3: CASSLDRGPAYEQYF. CDR3 nucleotide sequence: TGTGCCAGCAGCCTCGACAGGGGACCGGCCTACGAGCAGTACTTC.

The chain is built from TRBV7-3 and TRBJ1-1; unclear D gene. The CDR3 is 14 residues long. The V and J ends lost 8 bases and 4 bases respectively, with 17 bases between them. Germline lookup yields CDR1 SGHTA and CDR2 FQGTGA. CDR3 bases: TGTGCCAGCGGTCTGACCGGTGGACTCACTGAAGCTTTCTTT. Encoded protein: CASGLTGGLTEAFF.

CDR3 loop: CASSQEPGTANEQYF. Here the CDR3 DNA reads TGCGCCAGCAGCCAAGAACCTGGGACAGCAAACGAGCAGTACTTC. The rearrangement joins TRBV4-1 to TRBJ2-7; 7 positions agree with TRBD1. V dropped 0 bases and J dropped 5; count of bases not matched to a gene: 7. The CDR3 loop spans 15 amino acids. Germline loops: CDR1 MGHRA, CDR2 YSYEKL.

The V gene is TRBV27, the J gene TRBJ2-5, with D hard to call. V was trimmed by 4 bases and J by 4 bases, leaving 7 bases between them. The CDR3 contains 12 residues. Germline V gene data show CDR1 as MNHEY and CDR2 as SMNVEV (reference sequence). Written as DNA, the CDR3 is TGTGCCAGCAGTTCGTCGGGAGAGACCCAGTACTTC. As protein: CASSSSGETQYF.

The chain is built from TRBV5-5 and TRBJ2-7, with 7 nucleotides matching TRBD2. The germline CDR1 and CDR2 sequences are SGHKS and YYEKEE (reference sequence). This CDR3 spans 15 amino acids. The V segment lost 4 bases and the J segment 4 bases; nucleotides outside the gene matches: 11. The CDR3 is CASSGEGETVYEQYF. The CDR3 region has the DNA TGTGCCAGCAGCGGGGAGGGCGAAACGGTATACGAGCAGTACTTC.

The J gene is TRBJ2-5, the V gene TRBV10-3; weak D call: TRBD1 (5 bases). The CDR3 extends over 16 amino acids. Trimming took off 3 bases at V and 6 bases at J, with 20 bases between the two ends. In germline, CDR1 is ENHRY, CDR2 SYGVKD. CDR3 in DNA: TGTGCCATCAGTGAACCAACCAGGGTTCCGGTGAAGACCCAGTACTTC. It translates to CAISEPTRVPVKTQYF.

The chain uses TRBV3-1 (or the pseudogene TRBV3-2) and TRBJ2-1, with TRBD2 matching 10 bases. CDR1 is LGHDT and CDR2 is YNNKEL in the germline V gene (reference sequence). V was pared by 0 bases and J by 7 bases, with 15 bases of the junction left unmatched. The CDR3 loop spans 19 amino acids. This chain's CDR3 is CASSQDGRIAGGFGNEQFF. CDR3 nucleotide sequence: TGTGCCAGCAGCCAAGATGGAAGGATAGCGGGGGGATTCGGGAATGAGCAGTTCTTC.

Notes on this clone: The sample holds other DNA sequences that translate to the same CDR3. The rearrangement links TRBV30 to TRBJ2-3; 7 bases are a match to TRBD1. V trimming: 3 bases; J trimming: 6 bases; junction bases outside the gene matches: 0. This CDR3 is 11 amino acids long. Germline V CDR1 and CDR2: GTSNPN, SVGIG (reference sequence). The DNA of the CDR3 is TGTGCCTGGAGCAGGGGGGATACGCAGTATTTT. Translation gives CAWSRGDTQYF.

This clone came up once. The rearrangement joins TRBV6-2 or TRBV6-3 to TRBJ1-2, with 7 positions matching TRBD1. The germline gives CDR1 MNHEY, CDR2 SVGEGT. V was clipped by 2 bases and J by 7 bases; unmatched bases: 7. This CDR3 region has 14 residues. The CDR3 DNA follows: TGTGCCAGCAGTTACACGGGACAGCCTGCTGGCTACACCTTC. This encodes CASSYTGQPAGYTF.

As for this clone: This sample includes further DNA sequences coding for the same CDR3. The CDR3 region has the DNA TGCAGCGTTGAGGTCTTTGCGGGGACCTACGAGCAGTACTTC. This codes for CSVEVFAGTYEQYF. V is TRBV29-1 and J is TRBJ2-7, with a possible D match to TRBD2 (6 bases). V was shortened by 3 bases and J by 2 bases, with 14 bases between the two germline ends. The CDR3 covers 14 residues. Per the germline V gene, CDR1 is SQVTM and CDR2 is ANQGSEA.

The chain employs TRBV24-1 and TRBJ1-3; D might be TRBD1 (5 bases). Germline V gene sequence: CDR1 KGHDR, CDR2 SFDVKD. This CDR3 contains 13 residues. The V gene lost 9 bases and the J gene lost 4 bases, with 12 bases spanning the gap. In DNA, the CDR3 is TGTGCCACCCAGGGCAGAGAGGGAAACACCATATATTTT. Its translation: CATQGREGNTIYF.

In DNA, the CDR3 is TGTGCCAGTAGCCCCCGTAGAGGGCAGAACTATGGCTACACCTTC. Translating gives CASSPRRGQNYGYTF. The V gene is TRBV19, the J gene TRBJ1-2; D gene uncertain. The germline V and J ends were trimmed by 6 bases and 2 bases, with 16 bases remaining between them. This CDR3 spans 15 amino acids. The V gene's germline CDR1 is LNHDA and CDR2 SQIVND (reference sequence).

V gene TRBV25-1 combines with J gene TRBJ1-1, with D maybe TRBD1 (6 bases). CDR1 MGHDK and CDR2 SYGVNS come from the germline V gene. The CDR3 runs 14 residues. Trimming removed 5 bases at V and 4 bases at J, with 14 bases between. The CDR3 region is CASSQVGAGTEAFF. In DNA, the CDR3 is TGTGCCAGCAGTCAGGTGGGGGCAGGCACTGAAGCTTTCTTT. Full variable domain (missing parts from reference TRBV25-1 and TRBJ1-1): EADIYQTPRYLVIGTGKKITLECSQTMGHDKMYWYQQDPGMELHLIHYSYGVNSTEKGDLSSESTVSRIRTEHFPLTLESARPSHTSQYLCASSQVGAGTEAFFGQGTRLTVV.

The chain carries TRBV6-5 and TRBJ1-1, with a tentative D call TRBD1 (5 bases). The CDR3 sequence is 15 residues long. Germline V gene sequence: CDR1 MNHEY, CDR2 SVGAGI. The V end lost 8 bases, the J end lost 1 base, and 17 bases lay between the germline ends. In DNA, the CDR3 is TGTGCCAGCCTTGCGTTTGGGGCCTCGAACACTGAAGCTTTCTTT. Amino acid sequence: CASLAFGASNTEAFF.

The rearrangement uses TRBV7-9 and TRBJ1-1, with D uncertain. The length of the CDR3 is 13 residues. Trimming removed 2 bases at V and 5 bases at J, with 9 bases between. From germline, CDR1 is SEHNR and CDR2 FQNEAQ (reference sequence). The CDR3 nucleotides read TGTGCCAGCAGCTTAATCGGTCGGACTGAAGCTTTCTTT. This translates into CASSLIGRTEAFF. Filled out from reference TRBV7-9 and TRBJ1-1, the complete variable domain reads DTGVSQNPRHKITKRGQNVTFRCDPISEHNRLYWYRQTLGQGPEFLTYFQNEAQLEKSRLLSDRFSAERPKGSFSTLEIQRTEQGDSAMYLCASSLIGRTEAFFGQGTRLTVV.

This chain uses TRBV9 with TRBJ2-1; D is possibly TRBD2 (6 bases). This CDR3 contains 17 residues. In germline, CDR1 is SGDLS, CDR2 YYNGEE. Trimming stripped 0 bases from V and 9 bases from J, with 22 bases between. CDR3: CASSVGGFQGGFREQFF. The CDR3 region has the DNA TGTGCCAGCAGCGTAGGGGGGTTCCAGGGAGGTTTCCGTGAGCAGTTCTTC.

The chain recombines TRBV5-6 with TRBJ2-7; 9 bases line up with TRBD2. V shed 0 bases, J shed 3 bases, and the junction held 7 bases outside the gene matches. Germline V gives CDR1 SGHDT, CDR2 YYEEEE. The CDR3 is made up of 16 amino acids. CDR3 region: CASSLAGASGDYEQYF. The CDR3 DNA follows: TGTGCCAGCAGCTTGGCCGGTGCTAGCGGGGACTACGAGCAGTACTTC.

A single count supports this clone. The V gene is TRBV3-1 (or the pseudogene TRBV3-2), the J gene TRBJ2-7; D call uncertain. The CDR3 sequence is 14 residues long. V lost 1 base and J 3 bases, leaving 10 bases between the germline ends. CDR1 is LGHDT, CDR2 YNNKEL, per germline (reference sequence). This CDR3 reads CASSQVAGFYEQYF. The CDR3 region has the DNA TGTGCCAGCAGCCAAGTGGCAGGATTCTACGAGCAGTACTTC.

This chain's CDR3 is CASSQDRSPGDEKLFF. The CDR3 nucleotides read TGCGCCAGCAGCCAAGATAGGTCGCCAGGGGATGAAAAACTGTTTTTT. The chain joins TRBV4-3 to TRBJ1-4, with D possibly TRBD1 on 6 matching bases. The germline gives CDR1 LGHNA, CDR2 YSLEER. V was shortened by 0 bases and J by 6 bases, with 14 bases between the two germline ends. The CDR3 covers 16 residues.

The CDR3 DNA sequence: TGTGCCAGTAATATGAGGGACAGTCGGACTGAAGCTTTCTTT. Translation gives CASNMRDSRTEAFF. This chain joins TRBV19 and TRBJ1-1; the match to TRBD1 covers 7 bases. The CDR3 covers 14 residues. Germline CDR1 reads LNHDA; CDR2 reads SQIVND (reference sequence). V shed 7 bases, J shed 5 bases, and the junction held 10 bases outside the gene matches.

This chain uses TRBV6-1 with TRBJ1-1; no reliable D call. The CDR3 is 17 residues long. V lost 1 base, J lost 1 base, and 16 bases lay in between. From germline, CDR1 is MNHNS and CDR2 SASEGT. The CDR3 sequence is CASSEGWRTTQNTEAFF. In nucleotides, the CDR3 is TGTGCCAGCAGTGAAGGTTGGAGGACGACCCAGAACACTGAAGCTTTCTTT.

The rearrangement joins TRBV30 to TRBJ2-3; tentative D call: TRBD2 (6 bases). Trimming took 6 bases from V and 1 from J, leaving 8 bases between them. The CDR3 extends over 12 amino acids. Germline values: CDR1 GTSNPN, CDR2 SVGIG (reference sequence). The CDR3 loop reads CACAGRTDTQYF. The CDR3 DNA sequence: TGTGCCTGTGCGGGGCGCACAGATACGCAGTATTTT.

The chain is built from TRBV3-1 (or the pseudogene TRBV3-2) and TRBJ1-4; D unclear. V lost 2 bases, J lost 4 bases, and 14 bases lay in between. This CDR3 region has 16 residues. The germline V gene encodes CDR1 LGHDT and CDR2 YNNKEL (reference sequence). The CDR3 sequence is CASSQNPQKFNEKLFF. The CDR3 nucleotides are TGTGCCAGCAGCCAAAACCCCCAGAAATTTAATGAAAAACTGTTTTTT.

CDR3 loop: CASSNHREGGTDTQYF. The CDR3 DNA is TGTGCCAGCAGCAACCACCGCGAAGGAGGAACAGATACGCAGTATTTT. The chain carries TRBV21-1 and TRBJ2-3; the table's TRBD2 call for D was not verified on the DNA. TRBV21-1 is termed a pseudogene. CDR3 length equals 16 residues.

The rearrangement links TRBV13 to TRBJ2-4; TRBD1 is a possible D gene (6 bases). V was shortened by 3 bases and J by 4 bases, with 16 bases between the two germline ends. CDR1 PRHDT and CDR2 FYEKMQ come from the germline V gene (reference sequence). The CDR3 covers 16 residues. DNA for the CDR3: TGTGCCAGCAGCTTTCCAAGGGGGTTAGGGAAAAACATTCAGTACTTC. Translating gives CASSFPRGLGKNIQYF.

The chain recombines TRBV6-5 with TRBJ2-7; 7 bases map to TRBD1. V shed 7 bases and J 4 bases; nucleotides not matched to a gene: 7. Germline V gives CDR1 MNHEY, CDR2 SVGAGI. The CDR3 runs 13 residues. The CDR3 spells CASKLAGGYEQYF. In DNA form, the CDR3 reads TGTGCCAGCAAGCTGGCAGGGGGTTACGAGCAGTACTTC.

The chain joins TRBV5-1 to TRBJ1-1; D is unclear. Between the trimmed V and J ends, which lost 0 bases and 4 bases, there was a span of 10 bases. Looked up from germline, CDR1 is SGHRS and CDR2 is YFSETQ. This CDR3 contains 14 residues. The CDR3 DNA follows: TGCGCCAGCAGCTTGGTAGACACAGTCACTGAAGCTTTCTTT. Its protein product is CASSLVDTVTEAFF.

The chain links TRBV19 to TRBJ1-5, with D possibly matching TRBD1 (5 bases). Trimming pared 0 bases from V and 1 base from J, leaving 7 bases between. Germline V lookup: CDR1 LNHDA, CDR2 SQIVND (reference sequence). This CDR3 contains 15 residues. The CDR3, as DNA: TGTGCCAGTAGTATAGAGCGGGGGAGCAATCAGCCCCAGCATTTT. Its translation is CASSIERGSNQPQHF.